One sample yielded the 9 T cell receptor beta chains listed below, sequenced in a study of Ad26.COV2.S vaccination and SARS-CoV-2 variants. Profiling relied on immunoSEQ multiplex PCR, and the TCRdb table lists in-frame clones only, not all of them. The sample shows some 520,000 clones, around nine tenths of them seen only once. Treatment given: roughly 18 received Ad26.COV2.S at low or high dose, single or two shots; several received placebo; per-sample allocation not given. Specimen acquisition occurred on day 63 following the initial vaccine or placebo injection. The starting material was peripheral blood, obtained in a trial of Ad26.COV2.S vaccine versus placebo. The receptors here all came from a person between 18 and 65 years old who received the Ad26.COV2.S COVID-19 vaccine or a placebo.

The gene calls are TRBV5-4 and TRBJ2-7; D tentatively fits TRBD1 or TRBD2 (5 bases each). The germline V gene encodes CDR1 SGHNT and CDR2 YYREEE (reference sequence). V lost 6 bases to trimming and J lost 5 bases, with 18 bases between them. The CDR3 is 14 amino acids. CDR3 region: CASTEKGPGHEQYF. The CDR3 DNA reads as TGTGCCAGCACTGAGAAGGGACCCGGCCACGAGCAGTACTTC.

This rearrangement joins TRBV19 to TRBJ2-2; 9 bases are a match to TRBD1. This CDR3 has 14 residues. V was pared by 8 bases and J by 4 bases, with 5 bases of the junction left unmatched. Per germline, CDR1 LNHDA and CDR2 SQIVND (reference sequence). Here the CDR3 reads CASRQGGITGELFF. The CDR3 DNA reads as TGTGCCAGTCGACAGGGGGGCATCACCGGGGAGCTGTTTTTT.

The chain couples TRBV6-2 or TRBV6-3 to TRBJ2-1; possibly TRBD1 or TRBD2 for D (6 bases each). V was trimmed by 6 bases and J by 2 bases, leaving 23 bases between them. The CDR3 extends over 18 amino acids. Germline V CDR1 and CDR2: MNHEY, SVGEGT. The CDR3 DNA reads TGTGCCAGCAGCCCTCAGGGCCCGGGGGCGCTGGCCTACAATGAGCAGTTCTTC. Its translation is CASSPQGPGALAYNEQFF.

This clone has just a few counts. This chain connects TRBV3-1 (or the pseudogene TRBV3-2) to TRBJ2-2; D possibly corresponds to TRBD1 (5 bases). The length of the CDR3 is 15 residues. Trimming removed 4 bases at V and 4 bases at J, with 13 bases between. The germline V gene encodes CDR1 LGHDT and CDR2 YNNKEL (reference sequence). For the CDR3, the DNA is TGTGCCAGCAGCCCGGCAGGGCCGGCCACCGGGGAGCTGTTTTTT. This encodes CASSPAGPATGELFF.

This clone was counted once. The rearrangement links TRBV11-1 to TRBJ1-1; TRBD1 might be the D (6 bases). The CDR3 has 18 amino acids. Per the germline V gene, CDR1 is SGHAT and CDR2 is FQDESV (reference sequence). The V and J ends lost 0 bases and 0 bases respectively, with 17 bases between them. The CDR3 coding sequence is TGTGCCAGCAGCTTAGCGCTAGGGGGATCAGTCATGAACACTGAAGCTTTCTTT. Translated: CASSLALGGSVMNTEAFF. Full variable domain (outside the CDR3, taken from reference TRBV11-1 and TRBJ1-1): EAEVAQSPRYKITEKSQAVAFWCDPISGHATLYWYRQILGQGPELLVQFQDESVVDDSQLPKDRFSAERLKGVDSTLKIQPAELGDSAMYLCASSLALGGSVMNTEAFFGQGTRLTVV.

As for this clone: Compared with germline, one end of the junction differs, possibly owing to a read error. The J gene is TRBJ2-2, the V gene TRBV7-7; a weak D match, TRBD2 (5 bases). Germline V gene data show CDR1 as SSHAT and CDR2 as FNYEAQ (reference sequence). This CDR3 has 14 amino acids. The CDR3 nucleotides read TGTGCTAGCAGCTTGTTAGAGGGAGCCGGGGAGCTGTTTTTT. It codes for CASSLLEGAGELFF.

This clone is a singleton in its sample. The rearrangement uses TRBV30 and TRBJ1-5; 8 nucleotides agree with TRBD1. Germline V gene lookup returns CDR1 GTSNPN and CDR2 SVGIG (reference sequence). This CDR3 has 13 residues. Unmatched junction bases numbered 3, after V lost 1 base and J lost 7 bases. DNA of the CDR3: TGTGCCTGGAGTGATGACAGGGGCCAGCCCCAGCATTTT. Translating gives CAWSDDRGQPQHF.

The chain couples TRBV5-1 to TRBJ2-1, with unresolved D. V was cut by 0 bases and J by 9 bases, with 10 bases left in between. CDR3 length: 13 amino acids. Germline loops: CDR1 SGHRS, CDR2 YFSETQ. DNA for the CDR3: TGCGCCAGCAGCTTGGGATCTGTGCCTGAGCAGTTCTTC. Its translation: CASSLGSVPEQFF.

This rearrangement joins TRBV7-2 to TRBJ2-7, with 7 nucleotides matching TRBD2. CDR1 and CDR2 from the germline V gene are SGHTA and FQGNSA. The CDR3 has 15 residues. V lost 8 bases and J lost 11; bases outside the gene matches: 21. CDR3 in DNA: TGTGCCAGCCGATTGGCTGCCGGGACTACTAACACTGAGTACTTC. This sequence encodes CASRLAAGTTNTEYF.